This T cell receptor beta chain was captured in a study of shared clonotypes between healthy human individuals. General study points: The study generally estimated greater richness for naive than memory subsets. Large sequencing depth failed to make sorted-subset sequencing complete, rarefaction showed.

Assay: immunoSEQ multiplex PCR; the TCRdb copy retains only in-frame clones and omits some. The sample has approximately 810,000 clones, about 91% seen once. Positive CCR7 selection of CD45RO-negative cells yielded the naive CD8 cells, and terminally differentiated effector memory CD45RA+ cells were excluded. Nashville, Tennessee was home to all donors, each a Caucasian adult. The CDR3 contains 15 residues. The V end was cut by 2 bases, the J end by 5 bases, with 14 bases between. The germline V gene has CDR1 MNHEY and CDR2 SMNVEV (reference sequence). Comments on this clone: The antigen is not known.

Sequencing used naive CD8+ T cells sorted from blood. This clonotype was obtained from a man aged 30 to 45 in good health. The chain recombines TRBV27 with TRBJ2-3; no firm D call. CDR3 amino acids: CASSLRARLGDTQYF. The CDR3 DNA reads TGTGCCAGCAGTTTAAGGGCGCGCCTTGGAGATACGCAGTATTTT.